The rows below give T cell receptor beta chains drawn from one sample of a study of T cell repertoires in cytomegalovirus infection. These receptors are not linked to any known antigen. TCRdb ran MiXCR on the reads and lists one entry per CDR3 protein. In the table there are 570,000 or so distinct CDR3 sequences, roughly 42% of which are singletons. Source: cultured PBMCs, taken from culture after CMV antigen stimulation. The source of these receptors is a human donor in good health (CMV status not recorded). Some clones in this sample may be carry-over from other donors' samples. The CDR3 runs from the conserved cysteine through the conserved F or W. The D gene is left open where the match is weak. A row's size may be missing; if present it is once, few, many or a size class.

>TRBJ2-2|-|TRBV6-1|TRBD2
TGTGCCAGCTCCGAAGGGGGACTAGTTTCCGGGGAGCTGTTTTTT
CASSEGGLVSGELFF
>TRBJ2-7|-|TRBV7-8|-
TGTGCCAGCAGCACTGGACAGTTCGTCGAGCAGTACTTC
CASSTGQFVEQYF
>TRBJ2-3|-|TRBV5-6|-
TGTGCCAGCAGCCTTGGGACTTCTGCGCAGTATTTT
CASSLGTSAQYF
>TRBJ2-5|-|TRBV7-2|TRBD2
TGTGCCAGCACCAAAGCGGGGACGGAGACCCAGTACTTC
CASTKAGTETQYF
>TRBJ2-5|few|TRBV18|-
TGTGCCAGCTCACCGGGCAGGTCTACGGGGGAGACCCAGTACTTC
CASSPGRSTGETQYF
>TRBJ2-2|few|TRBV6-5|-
TGTGCCAGCAGTTGGGGGGCCGGGGAGCTGTTTTTT
CASSWGAGELFF
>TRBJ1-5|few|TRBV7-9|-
TGTGCCAGCAGCTCGTCGACAGGTTATCAGCCCCAGCATTTT
CASSSSTGYQPQHF
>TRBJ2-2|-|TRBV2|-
TGTGCCAGCAGCGAAGGGATGGGAGAGGCCGGGGAGCTGTTTTTT
CASSEGMGEAGELFF
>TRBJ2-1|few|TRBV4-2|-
TGTGCCAGCAGCCAATCAGGACCTAGCGTCAACAATGAGCAGTTCTTC
CASSQSGPSVNNEQFF
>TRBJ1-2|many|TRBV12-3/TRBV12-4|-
TGTGCCAGCAGTTCGGGACTCTATGGCTACACCTTC
CASSSGLYGYTF
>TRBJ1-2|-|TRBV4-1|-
TGCGCCAGCAGCCACGACTCCGGGATATACTATGGCTACACCTTC
CASSHDSGIYYGYTF
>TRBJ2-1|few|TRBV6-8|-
TGTGCCAGCAGCAAGGGACCGCCCTCCTACAATGAGCAGTTCTTC
CASSKGPPSYNEQFF
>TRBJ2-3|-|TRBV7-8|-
TGTGCCAGCACTCACAGAAGGGACTTGGTAGATACGCAGTATTTT
CASTHRRDLVDTQYF
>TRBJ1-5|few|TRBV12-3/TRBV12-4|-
TGTGCCAGCAGTTTTCGCGACGCTCAGCCCCAGCATTTT
CASSFRDAQPQHF
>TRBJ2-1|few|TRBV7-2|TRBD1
TGTGCCAGCAGCCCCATGACAGGGACCCGCCCGGGCAGCTCCTACAATGAGCAGTTCTTC
CASSPMTGTRPGSSYNEQFF
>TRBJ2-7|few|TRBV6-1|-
TGTGCCAGCAGTGAAAGGTTGCCGGCCGACGCATCCTACGAGCAGTACTTC
CASSERLPADASYEQYF
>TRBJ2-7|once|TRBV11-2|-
TGTGCCAGCAGCTTAGCAGGGGAGAGCTCCTACGAGCAGTACTTC
CASSLAGESSYEQYF